This T cell receptor beta chain derives from a study of vaccination and CD4 T cells after COVID-19 (dated 2022 in TCRdb). In the study overall: The convalescent cohort included six males and four females, with two Hispanic individuals, seven Caucasians, two Asians and one multiracial person. Two doses of either the Pfizer-BioNTech BNT162b2 vaccine (n=8) or the Moderna mRNA-1273 vaccine (n=2) were administered to participants. Post-COVID blood samples from convalescent patients were collected a median of approximately 100 days after diagnosis, with a range of 35 to 161 days. The time from the second vaccine dose to post-vaccine blood sampling had a median of around 72 days and ranged from about 14 to 250 days. Overlapping spike peptide pools from SARS-CoV-2 and from the common cold coronaviruses HCoV-NL63, HCoV-OC43 and HCoV-229E were used as culture stimuli. Control cultures used a CEFX viral epitope pool as positive control, an HIV-1 Nef peptide pool as negative control, or no peptide. In roughly 11 COVID-19 convalescent patients and a few infection-naive healthy vaccine recipients, the spike-specific CD4+ TCR repertoire before mRNA vaccination was compared with the repertoire after mRNA vaccination. Memory CD4+ T cell crossreactivity between SARS-CoV-2 and common cold coronavirus spike proteins was assessed at the TCR clonotype level in an earlier paper using these donors. Overall study outcomes, separate from this receptor: Relatively few convalescent patients were included in the study, and early timepoints after natural infection were not analyzed. Of the vaccine-specific clones found in convalescent patients, nearly all (304 of 307) were mono-reactive for SARS-CoV-2 spike instead of being cross-reactive with common cold coronaviruses. Although the median number of SARS-CoV-2-reactive clonotypes went up from fewer than 25 after infection to 35 to 40 after vaccination, the increase was not significant. In convalescent patients, a median roughly 86% of post-vaccine SARS-CoV-2-reactive clones were detected only after vaccination, suggesting vaccine-specific priming.

The treatment or condition label of this sample denotes: roughly 10-day PBMC culture with coronavirus spike peptide pools or control peptides (ViraFEST assay). CD4+ T cells from unexposed donors were collected before the COVID-19 pandemic (2011-2018). The ViraFEST assay, used in the study, expanded antigen-specific T cells with peptide pools and then identified the expanded clonotypes through TCR sequencing. About 1.8 million PBMCs per well were cultured in IMDM with 5% human AB serum and approximately 10 IU/ml IL-2, plus 10 ug/ml peptide pools. On days 3 and 7, half of the culture medium was replaced with fresh IL-2-containing medium. After 10 days of culture, CD4+ T cells were isolated by negative selection with the EasySep CD4+ T cell isolation kit. As cell number allowed, CD4+ T cells from unexposed donors were tested for reactivity to SARS-CoV-2 S and N and to four common cold coronavirus spike pools. Ficoll-Paque Plus gradient centrifugation was used to isolate PBMCs from whole blood, and the isolated PBMCs were then either used fresh or cryopreserved at -140C. Each culture condition was generally run in triplicate wells. Leukapheresis product for the unexposed donors was purchased commercially.

The CDR3 spans 14 residues, from the cysteine through the phenylalanine. Only the CDR3 region is kept as DNA, spanning 42 bases read in frame from base 1. CDR1 and CDR2, per the germline V gene (reference sequence), are DFQATT and SNEGSKA. V is cut by 3 bases and J by 0 bases, and the space between the germline ends is 9 bases. Library method: PCR. TCR sequencing of DNA from cultured CD4+ T cells used the Oncomine TCR Beta short-read assay at the Johns Hopkins FTIC core. The QIAamp micro DNA kit was used to extract genomic DNA from the cultured CD4+ T cells. The Oncomine TCR Beta libraries from cultured CD4+ T cells were pooled using unique dual indexes and then sequenced on an Illumina iSeq 100. In the authors' own workflow: Non-productive sequences were removed, and CDR3s that did not start with C, did not end with F or W, or were shorter than 7 amino acids were discarded. The MANAFEST web application identified antigen-specific clonotypes by comparing peptide-stimulated wells against reference wells and other culture wells. Positive clones required FDR below 0.05, an odds ratio above 5, and productive frequency above 0.1% in at least two of three replicate wells. Clonotypes that were significantly expanded in both SARS-CoV-2 spike wells and at least one common cold coronavirus spike condition were defined as cross-reactive. CDR3 homology was assessed with Levenshtein distances (stringdist) and unrooted phylogenetic trees (ape) in R version 3.6.1. The public reads were run again by TCRdb, first through fastp at Q25 and then through MiXCR, and only productive beta chains were kept. Rows are unified per CDR3 protein, each entry keeping the most common DNA and genes. These V and J calls are TCRdb output, not the study's own analysis. The sample includes around 5,000 distinct CDR3 sequences, with roughly two fifths observed a single time. Together, the top ten hold approximately 30% of the sample.

For this clonotype: Which antigen it targets is not known. No much larger clone is present one base from it, and per-base qualities are unavailable.

The V and J genes are TRBV20-1 and TRBJ1-3; no confident D gene assignment can be made. This receptor was obtained from a human donor in good health. The sequencing sample was made of CD4+ T cells from blood, cultured in vitro. The CDR3 region: CSASLGYSGNTIYF. DNA sequence: TGCAGTGCTAGCCTGGGTTACTCTGGAAACACCATATATTTT.